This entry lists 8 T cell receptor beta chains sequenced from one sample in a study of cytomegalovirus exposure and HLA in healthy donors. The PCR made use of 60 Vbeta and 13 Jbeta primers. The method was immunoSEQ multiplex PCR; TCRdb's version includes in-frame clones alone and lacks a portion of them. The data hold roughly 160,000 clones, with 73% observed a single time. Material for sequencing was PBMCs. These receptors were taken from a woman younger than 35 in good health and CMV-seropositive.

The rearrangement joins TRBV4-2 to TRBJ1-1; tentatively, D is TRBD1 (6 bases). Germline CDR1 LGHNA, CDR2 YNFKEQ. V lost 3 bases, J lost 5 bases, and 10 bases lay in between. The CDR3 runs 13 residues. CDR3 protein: CASSQGAPTEAFF. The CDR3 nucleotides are TGTGCCAGCAGCCAGGGGGCCCCGACTGAAGCTTTCTTT.

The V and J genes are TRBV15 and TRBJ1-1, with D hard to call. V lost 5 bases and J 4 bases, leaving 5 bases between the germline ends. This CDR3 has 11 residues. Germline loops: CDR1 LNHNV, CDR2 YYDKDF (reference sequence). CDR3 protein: CATSAGTEAFF. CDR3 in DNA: TGTGCCACCAGCGCAGGCACTGAAGCTTTCTTT.

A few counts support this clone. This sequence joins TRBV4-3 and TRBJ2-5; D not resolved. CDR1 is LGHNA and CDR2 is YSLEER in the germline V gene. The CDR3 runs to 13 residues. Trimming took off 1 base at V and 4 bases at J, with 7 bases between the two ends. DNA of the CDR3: TGCGCCAGCAGCCAAGGGTCGGGAGAGACCCAGTACTTC. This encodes CASSQGSGETQYF.

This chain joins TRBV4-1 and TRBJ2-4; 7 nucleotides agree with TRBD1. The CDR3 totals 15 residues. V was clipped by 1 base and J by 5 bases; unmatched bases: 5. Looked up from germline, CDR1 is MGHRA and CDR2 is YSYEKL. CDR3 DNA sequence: TGCGCCAGCAGCCAAGCAGGACAGGTAGAAAACATTCAGTACTTC. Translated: CASSQAGQVENIQYF.

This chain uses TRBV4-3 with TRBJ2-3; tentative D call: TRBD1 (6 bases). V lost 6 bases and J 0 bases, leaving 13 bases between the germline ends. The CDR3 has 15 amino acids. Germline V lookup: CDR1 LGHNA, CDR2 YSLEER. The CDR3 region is CASSGGATSTDTQYF. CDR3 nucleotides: TGCGCCAGCAGTGGGGGCGCTACTAGCACAGATACGCAGTATTTT.

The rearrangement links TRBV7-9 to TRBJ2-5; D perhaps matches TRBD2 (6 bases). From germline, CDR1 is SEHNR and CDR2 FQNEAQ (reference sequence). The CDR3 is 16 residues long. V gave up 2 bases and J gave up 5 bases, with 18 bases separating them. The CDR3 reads CASSLRRDSPRETQYF. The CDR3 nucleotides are TGTGCCAGCAGCTTAAGACGGGACTCTCCCAGGGAGACCCAGTACTTC.

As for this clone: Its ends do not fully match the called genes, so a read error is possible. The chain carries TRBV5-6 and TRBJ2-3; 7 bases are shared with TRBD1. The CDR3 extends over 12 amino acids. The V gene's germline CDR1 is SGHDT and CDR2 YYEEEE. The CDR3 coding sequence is TGTGCCAGCAGCTACGGGACAGCTACGCAGTATTTT. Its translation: CASSYGTATQYF.

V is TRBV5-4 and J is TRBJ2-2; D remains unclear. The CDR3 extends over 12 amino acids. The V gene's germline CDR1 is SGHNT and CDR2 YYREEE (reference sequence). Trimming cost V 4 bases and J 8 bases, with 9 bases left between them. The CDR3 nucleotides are TGTGCCAGCAGCCTACCTTATGGGGAGCTGTTTTTT. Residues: CASSLPYGELFF.